Listed below are T cell receptor beta chains from one sample, sequenced in a study of T cell repertoires in aging, cancer and after chemotherapy. TCRdb reprocessed the multiplex PCR reads via MiXCR and lists one record per CDR3 protein. The sample carries about 5,000 distinct CDR3 sequences, 33% recorded once. Sequenced sample: blood. These receptors originate from a human donor with a blood cancer. Each CDR3 is given with its conserved first and last residue. Each record gives: clone size, V gene, D gene, J gene, CDR3 protein, CDR3 DNA. The D gene is left open where the match is weak. Rows give clone size only sometimes, using once, few, many, or a class for an expanded clone.

size: NA
V: TRBV19
D: NA
J: TRBJ1-2
CDR3: CATAAATNYGYTF
DNA: TGCGCCACGGCGGCAGCTACTAACTATGGCTACACCTTC

size: few
V: TRBV27
D: TRBD1
J: TRBJ2-7
CDR3: CASSLSGLNRGSEQYF
DNA: TGTGCCAGCAGTTTATCTGGTTTGAACAGGGGTTCGGAGCAGTACTTC

size: few
V: TRBV20-1
D: NA
J: TRBJ1-3
CDR3: CSAPTDTNTIYF
DNA: TGCAGTGCCCCGACGGACACAAACACCATATATTTT

size: medium-sized
V: TRBV19
D: TRBD1
J: TRBJ2-7
CDR3: CASSMVRTGGHEQYF
DNA: TGTGCCAGTAGTATGGTTCGGACAGGGGGCCACGAGCAGTACTTC

size: medium-sized
V: TRBV30
D: NA
J: TRBJ1-5
CDR3: CAWSDSGGQPQHF
DNA: TGTGCCTGGAGTGACAGCGGCGGGCAGCCCCAGCATTTT

size: medium-sized
V: TRBV12-3/TRBV12-4
D: NA
J: TRBJ1-4
CDR3: CASSLEQGLKLFF
DNA: TGTGCCAGCAGTTTAGAGCAGGGGCTTAAACTGTTTTTT

size: NA
V: TRBV12-3/TRBV12-4
D: NA
J: TRBJ1-2
CDR3: CASSLKVGYGYTF
DNA: TGTGCCAGCAGTTTGAAGGTGGGATATGGCTACACCTTC

size: NA
V: TRBV20-1
D: TRBD1
J: TRBJ1-1
CDR3: CSATRDRVNTEAFF
DNA: TGCAGTGCCACCCGAGACAGGGTGAACACTGAAGCTTTCTTT

size: few
V: TRBV12-3/TRBV12-4
D: NA
J: TRBJ1-5
CDR3: CASGLDGPQHF
DNA: TGTGCCAGCGGATTAGACGGGCCCCAGCATTTT

size: medium-sized
V: TRBV30
D: NA
J: TRBJ1-5
CDR3: CAWSPPGVDQPQHF
DNA: TGTGCCTGGAGTCCGCCAGGGGTGGATCAGCCCCAGCATTTT

size: NA
V: TRBV11-1
D: NA
J: TRBJ1-2
CDR3: CASSSGYGYTF
DNA: TGTGCCAGCAGCTCGGGCTATGGCTACACCTTC

size: NA
V: TRBV12-3/TRBV12-4
D: NA
J: TRBJ2-5
CDR3: CASSLRRTQETQYF
DNA: TGTGCCAGCAGCCTCCGACGGACCCAAGAGACCCAGTACTTC